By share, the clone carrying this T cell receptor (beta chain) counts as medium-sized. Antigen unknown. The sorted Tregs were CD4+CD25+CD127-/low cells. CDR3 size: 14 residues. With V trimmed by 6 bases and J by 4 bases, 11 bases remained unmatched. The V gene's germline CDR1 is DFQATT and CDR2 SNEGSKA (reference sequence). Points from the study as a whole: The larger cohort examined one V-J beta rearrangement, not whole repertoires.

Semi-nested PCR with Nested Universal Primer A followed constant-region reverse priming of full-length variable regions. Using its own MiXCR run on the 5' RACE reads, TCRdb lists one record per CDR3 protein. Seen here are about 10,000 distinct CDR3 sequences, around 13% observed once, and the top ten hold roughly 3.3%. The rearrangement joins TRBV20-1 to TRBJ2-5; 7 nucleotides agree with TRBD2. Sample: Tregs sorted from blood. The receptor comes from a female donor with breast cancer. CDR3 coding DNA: TGCAGTGCATTTGCGGGAGTCGTCCGAGAGACCCAGTACTTC. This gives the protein CSAFAGVVRETQYF.